One and the same sample provided the 8 T cell receptor beta chains below, sequenced in a study of blood T cell repertoires in COVID-19. The assay was immunoSEQ multiplex PCR, and TCRdb's table has in-frame clones only and misses some. This sample has 190,000 or so clones, with around 83% found just once. The sequencing input was peripheral blood. Source of these receptors: a man aged 50-59 years with active or convalescent COVID-19.

This chain links TRBV5-5 with TRBJ1-6, with a tentative D call TRBD1 (5 bases). The CDR3 consists of 11 residues. Trimming took off 9 bases at V and 14 bases at J, with 15 bases between the two ends. CDR1 and CDR2 from the germline V gene are SGHKS and YYEKEE (reference sequence). For the CDR3, the DNA is TGTGCCACCTTCAGGGATCCCTCCCTCCACTTT. This encodes CATFRDPSLHF.

The CDR3 DNA follows: TGTGCCAGCAGCGTCGACAGGGACATCTCACCCCTCCACTTT. Amino acid sequence: CASSVDRDISPLHF. The chain recombines TRBV9 with TRBJ1-6; 7 positions agree with TRBD1. The CDR3 is 14 amino acids. Germline CDR1 reads SGDLS; CDR2 reads YYNGEE. The ends lost 2 bases at V and 10 bases at J; junction bases unmatched: 6.

The gene calls are TRBV5-6 and TRBJ2-3; 10 bases agree with TRBD1. The J segment lost 3 bases and the V segment lost 0 bases, leaving 1 base of the junction unmatched. Germline assignment: CDR1 SGHDT and CDR2 YYEEEE. The CDR3 covers 15 residues. CDR3 DNA sequence: TGTGCCAGCAGCTTGGAGGGACAGGGGACAGATACGCAGTATTTT. It is translated as CASSLEGQGTDTQYF.

CDR3 in amino acids: CASKGQGATEAFF. CDR3 in DNA: TGTGCCAGCAAGGGACAGGGAGCCACTGAAGCTTTCTTT. The chain uses TRBV9 and TRBJ1-1; 9 bases fit TRBD1. This CDR3 comprises 13 residues. The V segment lost 6 bases and the J segment 4 bases; nucleotides outside the gene matches: 4. Per germline, CDR1 SGDLS and CDR2 YYNGEE. The full variable domain, rest sourced from reference TRBV9 and TRBJ1-1, is DSGVTQTPKHLITATGQRVTLRCSPRSGDLSVYWYQQSLDQGLQFLIQYYNGEERAKGNILERFSAQQFPDLHSELNLSSLELGDSALYFCASKGQGATEAFFGQGTRLTVV.

This clone was observed a single time. The J gene is TRBJ2-1, the V gene TRBV5-1, with 7 bases lining up with TRBD1. CDR3 length equals 14 residues. Losses at the gene ends were 4 bases for V and 8 bases for J; bases not matched to a gene: 9. In germline, CDR1 is SGHRS, CDR2 YFSETQ. The CDR3 region is CASSPTDRVDEQFF. In nucleotides, the CDR3 is TGCGCCAGCAGCCCCACTGACAGGGTTGATGAGCAGTTCTTC. The whole variable domain, filled in from reference TRBV5-1 and TRBJ2-1, reads KAGVTQTPRYLIKTRGQQVTLSCSPISGHRSVSWYQQTPGQGLQFLFEYFSETQRNKGNFPGRFSGRQFSNSRSEMNVSTLELGDSALYLCASSPTDRVDEQFFGPGTRLTVL.

J is TRBJ2-1 and V is TRBV5-6, with D maybe TRBD1 (6 bases). Trimming took off 1 base at V and 0 bases at J, with 11 bases between the two ends. Germline assignment: CDR1 SGHDT and CDR2 YYEEEE. The CDR3 extends over 16 amino acids. CDR3 amino acids: CASSLTDSSSYNEQFF. In nucleotides, the CDR3 is TGTGCCAGCAGCTTGACGGACAGTAGCTCCTACAATGAGCAGTTCTTC. Combining the CDR3 with reference TRBV5-6 and TRBJ2-1 gives the whole variable domain DAGVTQSPTHLIKTRGQQVTLRCSPKSGHDTVSWYQQALGQGPQFIFQYYEEEERQRGNFPDRFSGHQFPNYSSELNVNALLLGDSALYLCASSLTDSSSYNEQFFGPGTRLTVL.

The chain recombines TRBV30 with TRBJ2-5, with 10 positions matching TRBD2. V shed 8 bases, J shed 4 bases, and the junction held 10 bases outside the gene matches. Germline CDR1 reads GTSNPN; CDR2 reads SVGIG (reference sequence). This CDR3 comprises 14 residues. The CDR3, as DNA: TGTGCCCTCCGGAGTCTAGCGGGGGCAGAGACCCAGTACTTC. Its protein is CALRSLAGAETQYF.

V gene TRBV25-1 combines with J gene TRBJ1-1; D gene ambiguous. The germline V and J ends were trimmed by 1 base and 0 bases, with 6 bases remaining between them. Germline CDR1 MGHDK, CDR2 SYGVNS. The CDR3 is 14 amino acids. CDR3 residues: CASSELAVNTEAFF. The CDR3 DNA is TGTGCCAGCAGTGAATTGGCCGTGAACACTGAAGCTTTCTTT.